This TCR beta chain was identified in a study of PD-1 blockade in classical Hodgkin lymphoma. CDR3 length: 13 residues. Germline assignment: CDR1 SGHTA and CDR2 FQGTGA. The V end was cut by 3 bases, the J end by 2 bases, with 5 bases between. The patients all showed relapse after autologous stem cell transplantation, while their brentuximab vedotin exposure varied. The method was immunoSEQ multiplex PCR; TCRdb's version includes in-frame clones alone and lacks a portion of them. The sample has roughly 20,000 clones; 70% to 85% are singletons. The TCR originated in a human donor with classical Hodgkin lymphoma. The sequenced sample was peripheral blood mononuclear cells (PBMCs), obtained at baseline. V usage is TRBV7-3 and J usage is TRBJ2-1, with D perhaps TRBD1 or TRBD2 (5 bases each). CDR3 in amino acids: CASSLGAYNEQFF. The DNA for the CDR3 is TGTGCCAGCAGCTTGGGGGCCTACAATGAGCAGTTCTTC.